The 25 T cell receptor beta chains reported below all come from one sample, sequenced in a study of control samples from healthy donors and cancer patients. Only in-frame clones appear in the TCRdb table, and some are missing; sequencing was by immunoSEQ multiplex PCR. This sample carries about 150,000 clones, 80% to 95% of them seen once, and the ten largest clones take more than 3%. Sequenced input: blood. The receptors stem from a young man in good health.

The chain is built from TRBV24-1 and TRBJ1-5, with D uncertain. The V gene lost 2 bases and the J gene lost 4 bases, with 2 bases spanning the gap. The CDR3 loop spans 12 amino acids. Germline lookup yields CDR1 KGHDR and CDR2 SFDVKD. For the CDR3, the DNA is TGTGCCACCAGTGATTCGAATCAGCCCCAGCATTTT. Encoded protein: CATSDSNQPQHF.

V and J are TRBV27 and TRBJ1-2; D might be TRBD1 (6 bases). The CDR3 has 14 residues. Trimming took 2 bases from V and 4 from J, leaving 11 bases between them. The germline V gene encodes CDR1 MNHEY and CDR2 SMNVEV (reference sequence). The CDR3 DNA follows: TGTGCCAGCAGTTTAACAGGGATACGCTATGGCTACACCTTC. Its translation: CASSLTGIRYGYTF.

CDR3 region: CASSQESGLSYEQYF. In DNA form, the CDR3 reads TGCGCCAGCAGCCAAGAGTCGGGGCTGTCCTACGAGCAGTACTTC. The chain links TRBV4-1 to TRBJ2-7, with D perhaps being TRBD1 or TRBD2 (5 bases each). The CDR3 loop spans 15 amino acids. The V gene's germline CDR1 is MGHRA and CDR2 YSYEKL. The germline V and J ends were trimmed by 0 bases and 1 base, with 10 bases remaining between them.

J is TRBJ1-1 and V is TRBV10-2; D may be TRBD1 (5 bases). This CDR3 comprises 13 residues. The V and J ends lost 0 bases and 4 bases respectively, with 6 bases between them. The germline V gene encodes CDR1 WSHSY and CDR2 SAAADI. The CDR3 nucleotides are TGCGCCAGCAGTGAGTCGAGGGGCACTGAAGCTTTCTTT. As protein: CASSESRGTEAFF.

The genes are TRBV27 and TRBJ2-1; 10 bases agree with TRBD2. The CDR3 totals 15 residues. The ends lost 2 bases at V and 9 bases at J; junction bases unmatched: 7. In germline, CDR1 is MNHEY, CDR2 SMNVEV (reference sequence). The CDR3 sequence: CASSLGLAGVFEQFF. The DNA of the CDR3 is TGTGCCAGCAGTTTAGGGCTAGCGGGGGTATTTGAGCAGTTCTTC.

The chain uses TRBV28 and TRBJ1-2; possible D gene TRBD1, 5 bases. The CDR3 contains 15 residues. The V and J ends lost 3 bases and 3 bases respectively, with 14 bases between them. The germline gives CDR1 MDHEN, CDR2 SYDVKM. The CDR3 DNA follows: TGTGCCAGCAGTTTGGGGCGTCGCCCTTACTATGGCTACACCTTC. Protein product: CASSLGRRPYYGYTF.

J is TRBJ1-2 and V is TRBV29-1; D ambiguous. CDR1 is SQVTM, CDR2 ANQGSEA, per germline. V was trimmed by 6 bases and J by 2 bases, leaving 7 bases between them. The CDR3 has 11 residues. The CDR3 DNA sequence: TGCAGCGTGAGTAGAAACTATGGCTACACCTTC. Translating it yields CSVSRNYGYTF.

The chain joins TRBV2 to TRBJ2-7; 7 bases are a match to TRBD1. Trimming cost V 5 bases and J 3 bases; bases outside gene matches: 7. CDR1 and CDR2 (germline): SNHLY, FYNNEI. There are 14 residues in the CDR3. The CDR3: CASSPATGDYEQYF. CDR3 DNA sequence: TGTGCCAGCAGTCCCGCAACAGGGGACTACGAGCAGTACTTC.

The table lists this clone with a count of one. The rearrangement uses TRBV28 and TRBJ2-7; D is unclear. The germline V and J ends were trimmed by 2 bases and 3 bases, with 5 bases remaining between them. The CDR3 runs to 12 residues. The germline V gene encodes CDR1 MDHEN and CDR2 SYDVKM. In DNA, the CDR3 is TGTGCCAGCAGTTTACAGCTCTACGAGCAGTACTTC. Translating it yields CASSLQLYEQYF. The full variable domain, with the rest looked up from reference TRBV28 and TRBJ2-7, is DVKVTQSSRYLVKRTGEKVFLECVQDMDHENMFWYRQDPGLGLRLIYFSYDVKMKEKGDIPEGYSVSREKKERFSLILESASTNQTSMYLCASSLQLYEQYFGPGTRLTVT.

V usage is TRBV5-6 and J usage is TRBJ1-1; D gene uncertain. V was cut by 2 bases and J by 4 bases, with 15 bases left in between. CDR3 length: 15 residues. From germline, CDR1 is SGHDT and CDR2 YYEEEE. CDR3: CASSFGTATGTEAFF. CDR3 nucleotides: TGTGCCAGCAGCTTTGGTACGGCGACGGGCACTGAAGCTTTCTTT.

This chain links TRBV23-1 with TRBJ1-5; TRBD1 matches 10 bases. TRBV23-1 has ORF status, its function being uncertain. This CDR3 region has 19 residues. With V trimmed by 0 bases and J by 5 bases, 13 bases remained unmatched. The chain's CDR3 is CASSQSPTGTGVSHQPQHF. The CDR3 DNA follows: TGCGCCAGCAGTCAATCTCCCACCGGGACAGGGGTTAGTCATCAGCCCCAGCATTTT.

Concerning this clone itself: In the same sample, other DNA sequences code for this CDR3. This rearrangement joins TRBV5-4 to TRBJ1-2; 7 nucleotides line up with TRBD1. The V and J ends lost 2 bases and 3 bases, in that order; junction bases with no gene match: 7. The germline gives CDR1 SGHNT, CDR2 YYREEE (reference sequence). The CDR3 has 15 residues. CDR3 DNA: TGTGCCAGCAGCTTCGGGCAGGGGGTATACTATGGCTACACCTTC. It encodes CASSFGQGVYYGYTF. The full variable domain, in which reference TRBV5-4 and TRBJ1-2 provide the parts outside the CDR3, is ETGVTQSPTHLIKTRGQQVTLRCSSQSGHNTVSWYQQALGQGPQFIFQYYREEENGRGNFPPRFSGLQFPNYSSELNVNALELDDSALYLCASSFGQGVYYGYTFGSGTRLTVV.

This clone was picked up a small number of times. J is TRBJ1-5 and V is TRBV2; D might be TRBD1 (5 bases). The CDR3 runs to 13 residues. Germline loops: CDR1 SNHLY, CDR2 FYNNEI. Trimming took off 5 bases at V and 7 bases at J, with 12 bases between the two ends. The CDR3 coding sequence is TGTGCCAGCAGTTCGGAGGGGTGGCAGCCCCAGCATTTT. This sequence encodes CASSSEGWQPQHF.

V is TRBV3-1 (or the pseudogene TRBV3-2) and J is TRBJ2-1, with TRBD2 as a possible D gene (6 bases). The CDR3 sequence is 14 residues long. Between the trimmed V and J ends, which lost 4 bases and 10 bases, there was a span of 17 bases. From germline, CDR1 is LGHDT and CDR2 YNNKEL (reference sequence). This CDR3 reads CASSRDFTVMEQFF. The CDR3 nucleotides read TGTGCCAGCAGCCGGGACTTCACTGTTATGGAGCAGTTCTTC.

V usage is TRBV19 and J usage is TRBJ2-3, with 11 bases matching TRBD2. CDR1 and CDR2 from the germline V gene are LNHDA and SQIVND (reference sequence). The trim removed 3 bases at V and 5 bases at J, leaving 13 bases unmatched. This CDR3 contains 18 residues. This chain's CDR3 is CASSIRASGGPALDTQYF. The CDR3 DNA is TGTGCCAGTAGTATTAGGGCTAGCGGGGGGCCGGCTCTAGATACGCAGTATTTT.

The rearrangement links TRBV5-4 to TRBJ2-1; 9 bases match TRBD2. Germline CDR1 and CDR2: SGHNT and YYREEE (reference sequence). The J segment lost 7 bases and the V segment lost 4 bases, leaving 12 bases of the junction unmatched. There are 16 residues in the CDR3. This CDR3 is CASSPGSRGGLNEQFF. The CDR3 DNA is TGTGCCAGCAGCCCCGGATCGCGGGGGGGCCTTAATGAGCAGTTCTTC.

This chain uses TRBV6-5 with TRBJ2-7; D is perhaps TRBD2 (5 bases). The CDR3 loop spans 15 amino acids. Germline CDR1 is MNHEY and CDR2 is SVGAGI. V lost 5 bases, J lost 0 bases, and 14 bases lay in between. CDR3 sequence: CASSPFVGSSYEQYF. The CDR3 region has the DNA TGTGCCAGCAGTCCCTTCGTGGGGAGCTCCTACGAGCAGTACTTC.

The chain has TRBV27 and TRBJ1-2; 8 bases align to TRBD1. The germline gives CDR1 MNHEY, CDR2 SMNVEV (reference sequence). The CDR3 spans 13 residues. Trimming took 5 bases from V and 3 from J; bases not matched to a gene: 2. The DNA of the CDR3 is TGTGCCAGCAGTGTGGGACAGGACTATGGCTACACCTTC. Translating gives CASSVGQDYGYTF.

This chain uses TRBV30 with TRBJ1-3; D is unclear. Germline-derived CDR1 and CDR2 are GTSNPN and SVGIG (reference sequence). V lost 2 bases, J lost 4 bases, and 18 bases lay in between. This CDR3 has 16 amino acids. The DNA of the CDR3 is TGTGCCTGGAGTCCCCCCTATGGATCAGCCGGAAACACCATATATTTT. Translated, it gives CAWSPPYGSAGNTIYF.

The rearrangement uses TRBV12-5 and TRBJ1-4, with 7 bases identical to TRBD1. The CDR3 is 15 amino acids. Per the germline V gene, CDR1 is LGHNT and CDR2 is FRNRAP. V lost 0 bases and J lost 7; bases outside the gene matches: 5. The CDR3 nucleotides read TGTGCTAGTGGTTTGGTCACCGGGACAGTTGAAAAACTGTTTTTT. This gives the protein CASGLVTGTVEKLFF.

V usage is TRBV9 and J usage is TRBJ2-1; 12 positions match TRBD2. The CDR3 consists of 15 residues. After removal of 5 bases from V and 8 bases from J, the junction contained 8 bases not matched to a gene. From germline, CDR1 is SGDLS and CDR2 YYNGEE. The DNA of the CDR3 is TGTGCCAGCAGTCCTACTAGCGGGGGGATCTATGAGCAGTTCTTC. It specifies CASSPTSGGIYEQFF.

The chain carries TRBV29-1 and TRBJ1-1; 7 positions match TRBD1. The germline gives CDR1 SQVTM, CDR2 ANQGSEA. The CDR3 contains 12 residues. V lost 7 bases to trimming and J lost 5 bases; unmatched junction nucleotides: 7. This chain's CDR3 is CSARQGGTEAFF. The CDR3 DNA is TGCAGCGCGAGACAGGGAGGGACTGAAGCTTTCTTT.

J is TRBJ2-1 and V is TRBV27; 10 positions match TRBD2. The germline V gene has CDR1 MNHEY and CDR2 SMNVEV (reference sequence). The CDR3 runs 15 residues. The V and J ends lost 3 bases and 4 bases, in that order; junction bases with no gene match: 3. CDR3 bases: TGTGCCAGCAGTTTCCAGCGGGGGGGATACAATGAGCAGTTCTTC. Translated, it gives CASSFQRGGYNEQFF.

V and J are TRBV5-6 and TRBJ1-4; D remains ambiguous. V was trimmed by 0 bases and J by 16 bases, leaving 19 bases between them. Germline assignment: CDR1 SGHDT and CDR2 YYEEEE. The CDR3 is 14 amino acids. CDR3 nucleotides: TGTGCCAGCAGCTTGGGAGGTCGTCGCAACATTCGGTTTTTT. Its protein is CASSLGGRRNIRFF.

The rearrangement links TRBV24-1 to TRBJ2-1; D is undetermined. V lost 4 bases and J 9 bases, leaving 12 bases between the germline ends. This CDR3 is built from 13 residues. Germline loops: CDR1 KGHDR, CDR2 SFDVKD. The CDR3 region is CATSEYQPGEQFF. The CDR3 DNA sequence: TGTGCCACCAGTGAGTATCAGCCGGGTGAGCAGTTCTTC.